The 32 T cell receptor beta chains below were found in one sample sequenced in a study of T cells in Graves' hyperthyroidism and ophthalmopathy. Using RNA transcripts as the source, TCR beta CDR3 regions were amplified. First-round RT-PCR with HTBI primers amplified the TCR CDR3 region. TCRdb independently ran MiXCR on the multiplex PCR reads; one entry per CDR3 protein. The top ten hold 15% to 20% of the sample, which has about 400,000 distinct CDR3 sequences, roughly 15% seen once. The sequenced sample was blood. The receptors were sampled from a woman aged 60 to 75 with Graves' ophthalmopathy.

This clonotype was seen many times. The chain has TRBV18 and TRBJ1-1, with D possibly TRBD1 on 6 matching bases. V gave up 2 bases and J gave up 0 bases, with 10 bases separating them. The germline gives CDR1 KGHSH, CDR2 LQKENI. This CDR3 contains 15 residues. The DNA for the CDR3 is TGTGCCAGCTCACCAAGGGGGGTCATGAACACTGAAGCTTTCTTT. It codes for CASSPRGVMNTEAFF.

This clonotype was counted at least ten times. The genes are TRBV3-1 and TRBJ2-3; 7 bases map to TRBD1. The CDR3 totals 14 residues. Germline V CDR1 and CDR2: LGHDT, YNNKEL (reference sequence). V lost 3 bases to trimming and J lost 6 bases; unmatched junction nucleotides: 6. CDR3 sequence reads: CASSQKGAGDTQYF. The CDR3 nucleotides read TGTGCCAGCAGCCAGAAGGGGGCTGGGGATACGCAGTATTTT.

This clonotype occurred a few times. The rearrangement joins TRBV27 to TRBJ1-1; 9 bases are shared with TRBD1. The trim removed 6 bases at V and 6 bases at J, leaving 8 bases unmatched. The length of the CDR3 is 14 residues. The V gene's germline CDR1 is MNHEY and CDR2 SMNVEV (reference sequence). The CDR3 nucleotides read TGTGCCAGCAGGACCTCGGGACAGGGAGCTGAAGCTTTCTTT. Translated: CASRTSGQGAEAFF.

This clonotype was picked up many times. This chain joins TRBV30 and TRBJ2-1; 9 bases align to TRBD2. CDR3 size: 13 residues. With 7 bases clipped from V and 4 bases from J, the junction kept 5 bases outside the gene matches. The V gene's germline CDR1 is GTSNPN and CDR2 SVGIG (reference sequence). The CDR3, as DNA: TGTGCCTCGATCCTAGCGGGGTACAATGAGCAGTTCTTC. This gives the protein CASILAGYNEQFF.

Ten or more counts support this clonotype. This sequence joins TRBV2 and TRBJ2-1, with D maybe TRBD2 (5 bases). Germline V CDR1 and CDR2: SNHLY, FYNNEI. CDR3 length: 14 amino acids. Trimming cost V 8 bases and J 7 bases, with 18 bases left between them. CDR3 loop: CASVLASPGNEQFF. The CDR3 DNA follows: TGTGCCAGCGTTTTGGCTAGCCCTGGGAATGAGCAGTTCTTC.

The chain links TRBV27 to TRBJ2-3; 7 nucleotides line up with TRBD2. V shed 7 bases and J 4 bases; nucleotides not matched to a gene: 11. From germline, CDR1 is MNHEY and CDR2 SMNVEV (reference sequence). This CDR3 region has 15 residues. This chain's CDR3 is CASMSAGAGADTQYF. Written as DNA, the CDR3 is TGTGCCAGCATGAGTGCGGGAGCCGGGGCAGATACGCAGTATTTT.

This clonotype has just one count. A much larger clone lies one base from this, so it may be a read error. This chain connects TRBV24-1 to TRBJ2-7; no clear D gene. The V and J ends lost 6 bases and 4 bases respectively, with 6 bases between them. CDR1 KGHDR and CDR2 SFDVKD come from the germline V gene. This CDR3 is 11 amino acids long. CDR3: CATSRRYEQYF. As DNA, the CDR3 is TGTGCCACCAGTAGAAGGTACGAGCAGTACTTC.

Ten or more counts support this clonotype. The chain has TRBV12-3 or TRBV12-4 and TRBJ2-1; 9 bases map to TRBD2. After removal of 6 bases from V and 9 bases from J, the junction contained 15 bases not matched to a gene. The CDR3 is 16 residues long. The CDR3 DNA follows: TGTGCCAGCAGGACCATCATGGCTAGCGGGAAGGGTGAGCAGTTCTTC. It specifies CASRTIMASGKGEQFF.

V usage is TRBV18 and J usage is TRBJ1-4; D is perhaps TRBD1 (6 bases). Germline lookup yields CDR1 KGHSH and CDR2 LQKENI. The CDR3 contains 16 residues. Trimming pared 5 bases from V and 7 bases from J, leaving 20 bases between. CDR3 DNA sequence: TGTGCCAGCTCAAAACAACAGGGTCCGGCAGGTGAAAAACTGTTTTTT. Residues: CASSKQQGPAGEKLFF. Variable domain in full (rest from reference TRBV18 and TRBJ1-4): NAGVMQNPRHLVRRRGQEARLRCSPMKGHSHVYWYRQLPEEGLKFMVYLQKENIIDESGMPKERFSAEFPKEGPSILRIQQVVRGDSAAYFCASSKQQGPAGEKLFFGSGTQLSVL.

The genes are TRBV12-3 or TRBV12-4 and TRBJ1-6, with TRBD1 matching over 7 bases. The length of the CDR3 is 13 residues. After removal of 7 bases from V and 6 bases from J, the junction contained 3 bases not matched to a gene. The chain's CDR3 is CASTGGANSPLHF. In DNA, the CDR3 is TGTGCCAGCACAGGGGGAGCTAATTCACCCCTCCACTTT.

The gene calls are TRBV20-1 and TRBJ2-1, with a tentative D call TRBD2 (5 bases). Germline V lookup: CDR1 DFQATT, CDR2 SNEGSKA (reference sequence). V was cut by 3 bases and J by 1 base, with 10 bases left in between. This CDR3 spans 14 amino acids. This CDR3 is CSASSRESYNEQFF. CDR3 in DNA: TGCAGTGCTAGTTCGAGGGAATCCTACAATGAGCAGTTCTTC.

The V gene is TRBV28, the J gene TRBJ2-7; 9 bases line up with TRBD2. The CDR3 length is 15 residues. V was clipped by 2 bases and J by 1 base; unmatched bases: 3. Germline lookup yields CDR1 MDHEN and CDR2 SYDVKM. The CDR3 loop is CASSLIAGVSYEQYF. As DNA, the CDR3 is TGTGCCAGCAGTTTAATAGCGGGGGTATCCTACGAGCAGTACTTC.

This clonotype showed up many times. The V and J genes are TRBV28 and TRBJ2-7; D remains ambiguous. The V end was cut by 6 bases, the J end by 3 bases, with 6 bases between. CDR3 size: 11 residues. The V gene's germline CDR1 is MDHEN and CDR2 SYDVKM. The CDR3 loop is CASSGVYEQYF. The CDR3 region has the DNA TGTGCCAGCAGCGGAGTCTACGAGCAGTACTTC.

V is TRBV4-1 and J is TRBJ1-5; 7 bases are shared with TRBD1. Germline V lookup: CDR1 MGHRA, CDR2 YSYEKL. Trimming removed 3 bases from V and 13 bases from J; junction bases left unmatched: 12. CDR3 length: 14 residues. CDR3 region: CASSQGDRVGVQHF. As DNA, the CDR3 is TGCGCCAGCAGCCAGGGAGACAGGGTTGGGGTACAGCATTTT.

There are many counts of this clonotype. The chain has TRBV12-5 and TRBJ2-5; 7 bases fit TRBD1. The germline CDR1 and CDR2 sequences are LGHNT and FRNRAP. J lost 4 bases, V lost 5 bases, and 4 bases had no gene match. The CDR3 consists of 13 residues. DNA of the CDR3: TGTGCTAGTGGTATAACAGGGGCAGAGACCCAGTACTTC. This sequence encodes CASGITGAETQYF.

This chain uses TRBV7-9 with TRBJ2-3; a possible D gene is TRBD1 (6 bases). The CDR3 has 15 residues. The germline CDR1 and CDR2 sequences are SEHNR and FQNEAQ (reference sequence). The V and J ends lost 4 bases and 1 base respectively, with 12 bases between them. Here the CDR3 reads CASSYDRLGTDTQYF. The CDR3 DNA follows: TGTGCCAGCAGCTACGACAGGCTGGGCACAGATACGCAGTATTTT.

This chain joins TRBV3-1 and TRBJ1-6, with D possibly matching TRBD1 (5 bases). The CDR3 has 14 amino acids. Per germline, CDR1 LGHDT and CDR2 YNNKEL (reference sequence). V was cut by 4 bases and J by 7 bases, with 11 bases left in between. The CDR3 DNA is TGTGCCAGCAGCCTTGGACACGACAATTCACCCCTCCACTTT. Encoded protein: CASSLGHDNSPLHF.

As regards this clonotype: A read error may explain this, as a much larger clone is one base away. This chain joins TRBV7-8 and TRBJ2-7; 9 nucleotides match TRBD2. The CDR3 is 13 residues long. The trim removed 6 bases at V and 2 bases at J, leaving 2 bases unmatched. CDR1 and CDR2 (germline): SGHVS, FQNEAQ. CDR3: CASRGTSTYEQYF. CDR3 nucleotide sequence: TGTGCCAGCAGGGGGACTAGCACCTACGAGCAGTACTTC.

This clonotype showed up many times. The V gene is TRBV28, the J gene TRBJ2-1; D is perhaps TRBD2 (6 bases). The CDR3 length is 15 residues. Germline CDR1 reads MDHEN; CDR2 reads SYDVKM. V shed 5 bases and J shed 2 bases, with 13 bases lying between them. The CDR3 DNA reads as TGTGCCAGCAGTAGTAGCGGCCAAGCCTACAATGAGCAGTTCTTC. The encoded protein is CASSSSGQAYNEQFF.

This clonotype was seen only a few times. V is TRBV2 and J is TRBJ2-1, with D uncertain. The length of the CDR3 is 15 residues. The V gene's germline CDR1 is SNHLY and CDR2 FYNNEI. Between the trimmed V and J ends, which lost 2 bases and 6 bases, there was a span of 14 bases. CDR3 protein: CASSENRASPNEQFF. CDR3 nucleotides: TGTGCCAGCAGTGAAAACCGGGCCTCCCCCAATGAGCAGTTCTTC.

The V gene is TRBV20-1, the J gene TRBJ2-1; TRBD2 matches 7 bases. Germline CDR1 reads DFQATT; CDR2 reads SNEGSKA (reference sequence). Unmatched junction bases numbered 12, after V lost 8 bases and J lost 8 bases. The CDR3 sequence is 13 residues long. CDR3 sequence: CSPGLEGLDEQFF. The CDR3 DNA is TGCAGTCCTGGACTAGAGGGTTTGGATGAGCAGTTCTTC.

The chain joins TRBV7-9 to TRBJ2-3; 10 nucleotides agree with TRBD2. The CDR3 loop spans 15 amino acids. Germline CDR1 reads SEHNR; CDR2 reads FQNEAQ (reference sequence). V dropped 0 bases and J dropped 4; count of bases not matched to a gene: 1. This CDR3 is CASSLAGTSADTQYF. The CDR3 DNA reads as TGTGCCAGCAGCTTAGCGGGGACTAGCGCAGATACGCAGTATTTT.

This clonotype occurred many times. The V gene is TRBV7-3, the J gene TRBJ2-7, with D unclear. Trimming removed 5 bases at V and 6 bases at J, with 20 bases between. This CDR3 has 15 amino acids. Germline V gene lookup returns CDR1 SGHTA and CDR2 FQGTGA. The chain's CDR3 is CASSPTWTVIAEQYF. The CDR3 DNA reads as TGTGCCAGCAGCCCAACTTGGACGGTCATTGCCGAGCAGTACTTC. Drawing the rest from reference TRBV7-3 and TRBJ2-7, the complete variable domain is GAGVSQTPSNKVTEKGKYVELRCDPISGHTALYWYRQSLGQGPEFLIYFQGTGAADDSGLPNDRFFAVRPEGSVSTLKIQRTERGDSAVYLCASSPTWTVIAEQYFGPGTRLTVT.

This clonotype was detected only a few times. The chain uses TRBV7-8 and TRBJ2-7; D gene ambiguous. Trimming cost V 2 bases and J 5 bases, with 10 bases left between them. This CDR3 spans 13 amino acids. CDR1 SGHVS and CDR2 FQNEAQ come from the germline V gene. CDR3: CASSLTTGHEQYF. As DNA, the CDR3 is TGTGCCAGCAGCTTAACGACCGGGCACGAGCAGTACTTC.

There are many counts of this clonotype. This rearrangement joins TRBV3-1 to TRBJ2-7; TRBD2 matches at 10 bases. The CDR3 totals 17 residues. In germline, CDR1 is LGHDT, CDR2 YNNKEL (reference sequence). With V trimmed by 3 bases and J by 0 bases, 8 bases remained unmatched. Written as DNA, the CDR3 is TGTGCCAGCAGCCAGGACGGACTAGCGGTCCTCTCCTACGAGCAGTACTTC. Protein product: CASSQDGLAVLSYEQYF.

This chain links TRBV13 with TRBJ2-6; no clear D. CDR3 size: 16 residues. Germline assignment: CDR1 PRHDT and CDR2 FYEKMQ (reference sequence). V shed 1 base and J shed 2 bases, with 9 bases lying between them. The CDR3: CASSLASGAGANVLTF. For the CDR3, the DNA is TGTGCCAGCAGCTTAGCATCTGGGGCTGGGGCCAACGTCCTGACTTTC.

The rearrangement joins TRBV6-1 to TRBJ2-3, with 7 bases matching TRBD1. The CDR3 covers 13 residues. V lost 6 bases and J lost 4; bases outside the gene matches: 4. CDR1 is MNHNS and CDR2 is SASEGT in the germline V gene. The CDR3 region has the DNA TGTGCCAGCAGACGAGGGGGCGCAGATACGCAGTATTTT. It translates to CASRRGGADTQYF.

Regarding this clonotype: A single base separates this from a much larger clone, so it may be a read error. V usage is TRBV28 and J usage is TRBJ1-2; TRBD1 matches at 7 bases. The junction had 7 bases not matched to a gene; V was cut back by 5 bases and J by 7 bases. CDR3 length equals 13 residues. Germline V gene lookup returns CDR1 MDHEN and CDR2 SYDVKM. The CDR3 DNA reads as TGTGCCAGCAGTACCCACAGGGGCTGTGGCTACACCTTC. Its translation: CASSTHRGCGYTF.

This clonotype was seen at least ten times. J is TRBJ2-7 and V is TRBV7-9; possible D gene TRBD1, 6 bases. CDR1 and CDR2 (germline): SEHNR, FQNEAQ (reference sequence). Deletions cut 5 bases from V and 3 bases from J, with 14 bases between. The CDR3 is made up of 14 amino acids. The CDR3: CASSPWGRGYEQYF. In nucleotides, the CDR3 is TGTGCCAGCAGCCCCTGGGGCAGGGGCTACGAGCAGTACTTC.

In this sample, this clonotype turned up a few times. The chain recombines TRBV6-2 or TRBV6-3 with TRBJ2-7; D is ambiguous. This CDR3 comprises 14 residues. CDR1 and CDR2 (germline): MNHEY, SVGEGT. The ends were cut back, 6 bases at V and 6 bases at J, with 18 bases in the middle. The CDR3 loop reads CASSPTAPASEQYF. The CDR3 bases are TGTGCCAGCAGCCCAACAGCGCCCGCATCCGAGCAGTACTTC.

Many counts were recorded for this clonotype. CDR3 amino acids: CASSQVGQGARGYTF. CDR3 DNA sequence: TGCGCCAGCAGCCAAGTGGGACAGGGGGCGAGGGGCTACACCTTC. V and J are TRBV4-1 and TRBJ1-2; 12 bases match TRBD1. The CDR3 consists of 15 residues. Germline values: CDR1 MGHRA, CDR2 YSYEKL. After removal of 1 base from V and 8 bases from J, the junction contained 5 bases not matched to a gene.

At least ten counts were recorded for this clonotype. CDR3 protein: CASGSPPQYYEQYF. CDR3 bases: TGTGCTAGTGGCTCCCCTCCCCAGTATTACGAGCAGTACTTC. This chain connects TRBV12-5 to TRBJ2-7; D is undetermined. The CDR3 consists of 14 residues. The germline V gene has CDR1 LGHNT and CDR2 FRNRAP. Trimming took 6 bases from V and 4 from J, leaving 16 bases between them.